These 20 T cell receptor beta chains share one sample of origin, sequenced in a study of blood T cell repertoires in COVID-19. The assay was immunoSEQ multiplex PCR, and TCRdb's table has in-frame clones only and misses some. The sample consists of roughly 240,000 clones, 65% to 90% of them appearing once. The specimen was PBMCs or T cells enriched from blood (not recorded which). The receptor set was obtained from a woman in her forties or fifties with acute COVID-19.

This sequence joins TRBV9 and TRBJ2-7; perhaps TRBD2 as D (5 bases). The V end lost 9 bases, the J end lost 6 bases, and 10 bases lay between the germline ends. CDR1 and CDR2 from the germline V gene are SGDLS and YYNGEE. This CDR3 spans 10 amino acids. The CDR3 nucleotides read TGTGCCATCACGAGGGCCGAGCAGTACTTC. As protein: CAITRAEQYF. Full variable domain (rest looked up from reference TRBV9 and TRBJ2-7): DSGVTQTPKHLITATGQRVTLRCSPRSGDLSVYWYQQSLDQGLQFLIQYYNGEERAKGNILERFSAQQFPDLHSELNLSSLELGDSALYFCAITRAEQYFGPGTRLTVT.

The chain is built from TRBV5-1 and TRBJ2-2, with D maybe TRBD2 (7 bases). The CDR3 has 17 residues. The germline V gene encodes CDR1 SGHRS and CDR2 YFSETQ. Trimming left V 0 bases short and J 5 bases short, with 17 bases between. The CDR3 nucleotides read TGCGCCAGCAGCTTGGAAGGGGGGGGCTCCGGAACCGGGGAGCTGTTTTTT. It yields the protein CASSLEGGGSGTGELFF. The full variable domain, its missing parts supplied by reference TRBV5-1 and TRBJ2-2, is KAGVTQTPRYLIKTRGQQVTLSCSPISGHRSVSWYQQTPGQGLQFLFEYFSETQRNKGNFPGRFSGRQFSNSRSEMNVSTLELGDSALYLCASSLEGGGSGTGELFFGEGSRLTVL.

The CDR3 protein is CASSLGGRGEQYF. The CDR3 DNA is TGTGCCAGCAGTTTAGGTGGGCGCGGGGAGCAGTACTTC. J is TRBJ2-7 and V is TRBV27; D may be TRBD2 (5 bases). The CDR3 runs 13 residues. The V end lost 2 bases, the J end lost 7 bases, and 12 bases lay between the germline ends. Germline V gene data show CDR1 as MNHEY and CDR2 as SMNVEV (reference sequence).

V and J are TRBV30 and TRBJ1-5, with 7 bases matching TRBD1. J gave up 7 bases and V 2 bases, and 5 bases lay outside the gene matches. The CDR3 length is 13 residues. Looked up from germline, CDR1 is GTSNPN and CDR2 is SVGIG (reference sequence). The CDR3 spells CAWSPQGLQPQHF. The CDR3 DNA is TGTGCCTGGAGTCCACAGGGGTTACAGCCCCAGCATTTT.

The V gene is TRBV5-1, the J gene TRBJ1-6; possibly TRBD1 for D (6 bases). Looked up from germline, CDR1 is SGHRS and CDR2 is YFSETQ. The CDR3 length is 15 residues. V lost 2 bases and J 5 bases, leaving 11 bases between the germline ends. The CDR3 DNA sequence: TGCGCCAGCAGCTTAGTACAGGGAAATAATTCACCCCTCCACTTT. Translation: CASSLVQGNNSPLHF.

This clone was seen more than once but under ten times. V gene TRBV5-4 combines with J gene TRBJ2-7; D is perhaps TRBD2 (6 bases). V lost 4 bases and J lost 5, with 10 bases in between. CDR3 length: 12 amino acids. The germline V gene encodes CDR1 SGHNT and CDR2 YYREEE (reference sequence). The CDR3 is CASSQGLNEQYF. DNA of the CDR3: TGTGCCAGCAGCCAGGGACTTAACGAGCAGTACTTC.

This clone has only one observation. The chain links TRBV30 to TRBJ1-5, with a tentative D call TRBD1 (5 bases). CDR1 GTSNPN and CDR2 SVGIG come from the germline V gene (reference sequence). CDR3 length equals 14 residues. The V gene lost 0 bases and the J gene lost 7 bases, with 13 bases spanning the gap. The CDR3 DNA follows: TGTGCCTGGAGTGTGCTGCAGGGCCAACAGCCCCAGCATTTT. Translating gives CAWSVLQGQQPQHF.

The CDR3 nucleotides are TGTGCCGGGGAGACAGGGGTCGGCGGCTACACCTTC. It codes for CAGETGVGGYTF. The gene calls are TRBV7-9 and TRBJ1-2, with TRBD1 identical over 8 bases. The CDR3 covers 12 residues. The J segment lost 8 bases and the V segment lost 11 bases, leaving 10 bases of the junction unmatched. Germline CDR1 reads SEHNR; CDR2 reads FQNEAQ (reference sequence).

The rearrangement links TRBV19 to TRBJ1-5; D unresolved. In germline, CDR1 is LNHDA, CDR2 SQIVND (reference sequence). This CDR3 is 13 amino acids long. V was pared by 3 bases and J by 5 bases, with 8 bases between. CDR3 in DNA: TGTGCCAGTAGTATCGGGGAGGATCAGCCCCAGCATTTT. Translation: CASSIGEDQPQHF.

The rearrangement uses TRBV4-3 and TRBJ1-2; a weak D match, TRBD1 (6 bases). CDR1 is LGHNA and CDR2 is YSLEER in the germline V gene. The CDR3 contains 15 residues. Trimming left V 1 base short and J 0 bases short, with 9 bases between. The CDR3 DNA reads TGCGCCAGCAGCCAAGGTCGGACAGCTAACTATGGCTACACCTTC. It is translated as CASSQGRTANYGYTF.

The CDR3 region has the DNA TGTGCCTGGAGTACCCTGAAAGCGGGGGGGCCGGGGGAGCAGTACTTC. It yields the protein CAWSTLKAGGPGEQYF. The chain carries TRBV30 and TRBJ2-7; 10 positions agree with TRBD2. J lost 7 bases, V lost 2 bases, and 14 bases had no gene match. CDR1 GTSNPN and CDR2 SVGIG come from the germline V gene (reference sequence). The CDR3 sequence is 16 residues long. Supplemented by reference TRBV30 and TRBJ2-7, the full variable domain reads SQTIHQWPATLVQPVGSPLSLECTVEGTSNPNLYWYRQAAGRGLQLLFYSVGIGQISSEVPQNLSASRPQDRQFILSSKKLLLSDSGFYLCAWSTLKAGGPGEQYFGPGTRLTVT.

The chain joins TRBV6-2 or TRBV6-3 to TRBJ2-1; 16 bases match TRBD2. V lost 5 bases to trimming and J lost 9 bases; unmatched junction nucleotides: 10. The CDR3 runs 17 residues. CDR1 and CDR2 (germline): MNHEY, SVGEGT. CDR3 loop: CASSQYWGLAGGSEQFF. CDR3 DNA: TGTGCCAGCAGTCAGTATTGGGGACTAGCGGGGGGGAGTGAGCAGTTCTTC.

This clone turned up a few times. The V gene is TRBV4-1, the J gene TRBJ1-2; perhaps TRBD1 as D (6 bases). The germline V gene encodes CDR1 MGHRA and CDR2 YSYEKL. The CDR3 extends over 15 amino acids. V was clipped by 0 bases and J by 3 bases, with 11 bases between them. The CDR3 loop reads CASSQDNKGDYGYTF. CDR3 DNA sequence: TGCGCCAGCAGCCAAGATAATAAGGGGGACTATGGCTACACCTTC.

Here the CDR3 reads CASSLEGEVGSPGYTF. The CDR3 DNA is TGCGCCAGCAGCTTGGAGGGTGAGGTGGGGAGTCCTGGCTACACCTTC. The V gene is TRBV5-1, the J gene TRBJ1-2; no clear D gene. Deletions cut 0 bases from V and 7 bases from J, with 19 bases between. CDR3 length: 16 residues. CDR1 and CDR2 from the germline V gene are SGHRS and YFSETQ. Full variable domain (outside the CDR3, taken from reference TRBV5-1 and TRBJ1-2): KAGVTQTPRYLIKTRGQQVTLSCSPISGHRSVSWYQQTPGQGLQFLFEYFSETQRNKGNFPGRFSGRQFSNSRSEMNVSTLELGDSALYLCASSLEGEVGSPGYTFGSGTRLTVV.

This rearrangement joins TRBV29-1 to TRBJ1-5; D perhaps matches TRBD1 (5 bases). This CDR3 has 16 residues. Between the trimmed V and J ends, which lost 1 base and 7 bases, there was a span of 20 bases. In germline, CDR1 is SQVTM, CDR2 ANQGSEA. CDR3 amino acids: CSVEVGRDSISQPQHF. CDR3 DNA: TGCAGCGTTGAAGTGGGCCGGGACTCAATATCGCAGCCCCAGCATTTT.

The chain recombines TRBV6-4 with TRBJ2-3, with TRBD2 matching over 11 bases. The V segment lost 4 bases and the J segment 2 bases; nucleotides outside the gene matches: 5. The CDR3 is 16 amino acids. Germline V CDR1 and CDR2: MRHNA, SNTAGT. The CDR3 coding sequence is TGTGCCAGCAGTGTTCTAGCGGGGGGCCTCACAGATACGCAGTATTTT. This encodes CASSVLAGGLTDTQYF.

This chain connects TRBV19 to TRBJ1-6, with 7 bases aligning to TRBD1. Germline trimming cut 4 bases from V and 7 bases from J; bases unmatched to any gene: 10. Germline lookup yields CDR1 LNHDA and CDR2 SQIVND (reference sequence). The CDR3 loop spans 16 amino acids. This chain's CDR3 is CASSRRTGTPNSPLHF. The CDR3 DNA sequence: TGTGCCAGTAGTAGAAGGACAGGCACTCCGAATTCACCCCTCCACTTT.

The rearrangement joins TRBV6-5 to TRBJ1-1, with unresolved D. In germline, CDR1 is MNHEY, CDR2 SVGAGI. The CDR3 contains 13 residues. The V and J ends lost 11 bases and 1 base respectively, with 14 bases between them. The CDR3 DNA reads TGTGCCGCCCGCCGGGGTGAGAACACTGAAGCTTTCTTT. Amino acids: CAARRGENTEAFF.

Remarks on this clone: The sample holds other DNA sequences that translate to the same CDR3. The chain is built from TRBV18 and TRBJ1-4; TRBD1 is a possible D gene (6 bases). The CDR3 loop spans 14 amino acids. Per germline, CDR1 KGHSH and CDR2 LQKENI. Trimming stripped 6 bases from V and 3 bases from J, with 11 bases between. The CDR3 nucleotides read TGTGCCAGCTCCCCAGGGGCGGCTAATGAAAAACTGTTTTTT. Translating gives CASSPGAANEKLFF.

This clone was seen a single time. The chain uses TRBV9 and TRBJ2-1; no reliable D call. The CDR3 sequence is 12 residues long. Germline loops: CDR1 SGDLS, CDR2 YYNGEE. Trimming took off 3 bases at V and 7 bases at J, with 8 bases between the two ends. The CDR3: CASSARDNEQFF. As DNA, the CDR3 is TGTGCCAGCAGCGCGCGTGATAATGAGCAGTTCTTC.